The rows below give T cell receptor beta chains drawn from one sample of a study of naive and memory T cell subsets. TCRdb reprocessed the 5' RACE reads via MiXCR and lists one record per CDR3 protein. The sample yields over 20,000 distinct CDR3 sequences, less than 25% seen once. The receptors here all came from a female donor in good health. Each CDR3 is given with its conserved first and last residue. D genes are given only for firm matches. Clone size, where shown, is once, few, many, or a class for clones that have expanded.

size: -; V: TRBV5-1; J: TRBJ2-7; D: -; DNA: TGCGCCAGCAGCTCCGACAGGATGTACTACGAGCAGTACTTC; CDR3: CASSSDRMYYEQYF
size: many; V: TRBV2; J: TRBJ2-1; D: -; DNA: TGTGCCAGCGGCCTTGAGTACAATGAGCAGTTCTTC; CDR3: CASGLEYNEQFF
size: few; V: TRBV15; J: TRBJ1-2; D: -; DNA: TGTGCCACCAGCAGAGGGACCGCTGAACGGTACACCTTC; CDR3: CATSRGTAERYTF
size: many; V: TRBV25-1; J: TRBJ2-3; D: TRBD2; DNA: TGTGCCAGCCGCCAAAGCGGGGTCGGGGATACGCAGTATTTT; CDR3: CASRQSGVGDTQYF
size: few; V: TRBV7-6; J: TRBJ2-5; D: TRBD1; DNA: TGTGCCAGCGCTCCGACAGGGGGCTATGGGGGAGAGACCCAGTACTTC; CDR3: CASAPTGGYGGETQYF
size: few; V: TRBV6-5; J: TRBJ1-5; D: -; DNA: TGTGCCAGCAGTTACTCCGGGTCAGGGGATCAGCCCCAGCATTTT; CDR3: CASSYSGSGDQPQHF
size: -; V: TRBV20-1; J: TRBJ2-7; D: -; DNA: TGCAGTGCTAGAGGCCAGCGGAAGAGGAACGAGCAGTACTTC; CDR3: CSARGQRKRNEQYF
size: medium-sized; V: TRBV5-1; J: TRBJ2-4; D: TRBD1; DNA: TGCGCCACCTTACAGGGGTCCAAAAACATTCAGTACTTC; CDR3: CATLQGSKNIQYF
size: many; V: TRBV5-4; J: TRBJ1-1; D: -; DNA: TGTGCCAGCAGCATCGGACAATCTGAAGCTTTCTTT; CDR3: CASSIGQSEAFF
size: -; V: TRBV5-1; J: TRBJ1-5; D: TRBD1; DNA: TGCGCCAGCAGAGCGGGACAGGCTAACAATCAGCCCCAGCATTTT; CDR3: CASRAGQANNQPQHF
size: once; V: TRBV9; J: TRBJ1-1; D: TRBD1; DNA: TGTGCCAGCAGCGTAGGGGACAGGGCCTCCCTTCTGAACACTGAAGCTTTCTTT; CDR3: CASSVGDRASLLNTEAFF
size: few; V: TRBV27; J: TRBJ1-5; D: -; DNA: TGTGCCAGCAGCCCAGGGACCTATCAGCCCCAGCATTTT; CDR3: CASSPGTYQPQHF
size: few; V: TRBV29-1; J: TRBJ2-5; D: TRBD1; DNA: TGCAGCGCAGGCAGGGACAGGGCGGAGACCCAGTACTTC; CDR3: CSAGRDRAETQYF
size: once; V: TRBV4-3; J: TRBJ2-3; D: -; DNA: TGCGCCAGCAGCCAAGTGGGAGTGGGAAGGGGAGGAGATACGCAGTATTTT; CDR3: CASSQVGVGRGGDTQYF
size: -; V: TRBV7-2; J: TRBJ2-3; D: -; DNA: TGTGCCAGCAGCTGGACGGGGGGCACAGATACGCAGTATTTT; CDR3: CASSWTGGTDTQYF
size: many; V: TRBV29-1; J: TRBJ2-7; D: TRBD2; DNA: TGCAGCGTCGTGGGCGGGGGACTCCTCTCCTACGAGCAGTACTTC; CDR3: CSVVGGGLLSYEQYF
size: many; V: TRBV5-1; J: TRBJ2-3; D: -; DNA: TGCGCCAGCAGCTTGGAGGTCAGAGGCACAGATACGCAGTATTTT; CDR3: CASSLEVRGTDTQYF
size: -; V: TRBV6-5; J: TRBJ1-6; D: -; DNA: TGTGCCAGCAGTTACCGGGAACTTAATTCACCCCTCCACTTT; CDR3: CASSYRELNSPLHF
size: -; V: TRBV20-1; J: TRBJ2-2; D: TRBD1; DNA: TGCAGTGCTGAAGACAGGGTCACCGGGGAGCTGTTTTTT; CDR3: CSAEDRVTGELFF
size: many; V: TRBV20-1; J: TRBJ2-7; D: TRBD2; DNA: TGCAGTGCTAGGGAAGCGAGCGGGGGCCAGTACTTC; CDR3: CSAREASGGQYF
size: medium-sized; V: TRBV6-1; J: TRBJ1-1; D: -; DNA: TGTGCCAGCAGGAAGGGTTGGGGACACTTGAACACTGAAGCTTTCTTT; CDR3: CASRKGWGHLNTEAFF
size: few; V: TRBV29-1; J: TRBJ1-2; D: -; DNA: TGCAGCGTTGAACCAGAATCAGGGGTGCTGGATGGCTACACCTTC; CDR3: CSVEPESGVLDGYTF
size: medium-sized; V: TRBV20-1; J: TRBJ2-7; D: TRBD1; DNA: TGCAGTGCTAGACCCTCGTTGGGACAGGGAAACTACGAGCAGTACTTC; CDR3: CSARPSLGQGNYEQYF
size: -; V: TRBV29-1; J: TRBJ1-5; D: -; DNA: TGCAGCGTTGAAGATGGCAGGGCGCGGGATACGCAGCATTTT; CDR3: CSVEDGRARDTQHF
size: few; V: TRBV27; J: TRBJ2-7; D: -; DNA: TGTGCCAGCATGGGGGGCGTCCACGAGCAGTACTTC; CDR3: CASMGGVHEQYF
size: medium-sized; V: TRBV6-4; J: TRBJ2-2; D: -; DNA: TGTGCCAGCAGTGAAACAGGCACCGGGGAGCTGTTTTTT; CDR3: CASSETGTGELFF
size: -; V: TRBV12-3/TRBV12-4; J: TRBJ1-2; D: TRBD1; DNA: TGTGCCAGCAGCTACAGGGGGGGCTACACCTTC; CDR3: CASSYRGGYTF
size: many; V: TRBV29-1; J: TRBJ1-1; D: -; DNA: TGCAGCGTTGGGGAGGTCTATGGCACTGAAGCTTTCTTT; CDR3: CSVGEVYGTEAFF
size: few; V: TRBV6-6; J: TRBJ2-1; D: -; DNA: TGTGCCAGCTCCGCCGGTGAGCAGTTCTTC; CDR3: CASSAGEQFF
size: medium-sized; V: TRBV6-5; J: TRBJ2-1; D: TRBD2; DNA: TGTGCCAGCACCCATTCCGGACTAGCGGGAAATGAGCAGTTCTTC; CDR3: CASTHSGLAGNEQFF
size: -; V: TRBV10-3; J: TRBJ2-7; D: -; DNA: TGTGCCATCAGTGAGGGGGAAGAGCAGTACTTC; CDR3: CAISEGEEQYF
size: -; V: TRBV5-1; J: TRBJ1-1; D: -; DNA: TGCGCCAGCAGCTTTTCGTCCTCGGACACTGAAGCTTTCTTT; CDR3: CASSFSSSDTEAFF
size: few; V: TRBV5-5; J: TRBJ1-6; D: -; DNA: TGTGCCAGCAGCTTGGCCAGAAATTCACCCCTCCACTTT; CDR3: CASSLARNSPLHF
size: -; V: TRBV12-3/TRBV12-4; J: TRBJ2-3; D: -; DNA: TGTGCCAGCAGTTTTCGGAGCACAGATACGCAGTATTTT; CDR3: CASSFRSTDTQYF
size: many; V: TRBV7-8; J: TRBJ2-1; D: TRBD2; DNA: TGTGCCAGCAGCTTAGTAGCGGGGGGGCTTGGTGAGCAGTTCTTC; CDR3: CASSLVAGGLGEQFF
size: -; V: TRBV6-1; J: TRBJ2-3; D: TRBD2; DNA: TGTGCCAGCTTTGAATGGGCGATACTAGCGGGGGGGCGAAGCACAGATACGCAGTATTTT; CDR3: CASFEWAILAGGRSTDTQYF
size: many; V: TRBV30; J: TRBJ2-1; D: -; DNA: TGTGCCTGGAGCTCGAACTCCTACAATGAGCAGTTCTTC; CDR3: CAWSSNSYNEQFF
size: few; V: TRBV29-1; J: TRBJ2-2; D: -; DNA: TGCAGCGTTGTTCTTGCGAACACCGGGGAGCTGTTTTTT; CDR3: CSVVLANTGELFF
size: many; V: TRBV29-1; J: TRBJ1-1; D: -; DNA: TGCAGCGTTGTCCGGGGGGGCGTCCGGACTGAAGCTTTCTTT; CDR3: CSVVRGGVRTEAFF
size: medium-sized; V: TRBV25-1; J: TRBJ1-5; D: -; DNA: TGTGCCAGCAGCGGGGTGGGGTACGGCCAGCCCCAGCATTTT; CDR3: CASSGVGYGQPQHF
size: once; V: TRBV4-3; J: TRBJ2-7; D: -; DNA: TGCGCCAGCAGCCAAGAATGGCGAACCTACGAGCAGTACTTC; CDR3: CASSQEWRTYEQYF
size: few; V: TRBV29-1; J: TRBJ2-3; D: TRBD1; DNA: TGCAGCGTTGTGGGACAGAGGGGAACAGATACGCAGTATTTT; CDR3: CSVVGQRGTDTQYF
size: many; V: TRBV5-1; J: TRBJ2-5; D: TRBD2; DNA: TGCGCCAGCAGCTTCGGAGGACTAGCGGATACTTCTCGAGAGACCCAGTACTTC; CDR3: CASSFGGLADTSRETQYF
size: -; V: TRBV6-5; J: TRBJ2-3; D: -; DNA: TGTGCCAGCAGTTACTCCATTACGGAGGCGGATACGCAGTATTTT; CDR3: CASSYSITEADTQYF
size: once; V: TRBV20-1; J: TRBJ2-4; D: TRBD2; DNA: TGCAGTGCTACTACAGCGGGGGGTTCGCAAGCCAAAAACATTCAGTACTTC; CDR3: CSATTAGGSQAKNIQYF
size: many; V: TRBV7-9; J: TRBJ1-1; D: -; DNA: TGTGCCAGCAGGTCTGGAACAAACACTGAAGCTTTCTTT; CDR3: CASRSGTNTEAFF
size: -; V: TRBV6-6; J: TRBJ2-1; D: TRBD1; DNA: TGTGCCAGCAGTTACGATTTTGGACAGGGGAGTGATGAGCAGTTCTTC; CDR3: CASSYDFGQGSDEQFF
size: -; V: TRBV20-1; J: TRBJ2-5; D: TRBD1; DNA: TGCAGTGCGTCCCCGGGACAGGACTTGAAGACCCAGTACTTC; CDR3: CSASPGQDLKTQYF
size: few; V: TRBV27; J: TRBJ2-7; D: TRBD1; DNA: TGTGCCAGCAGTTTATCGGTGACAGGGTGGTACGAGCAGTACTTC; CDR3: CASSLSVTGWYEQYF
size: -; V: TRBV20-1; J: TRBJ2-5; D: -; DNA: TGCAGTGCTAGGGTTAATCGGGAGAGGGAGACCCAGTACTTC; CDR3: CSARVNRERETQYF
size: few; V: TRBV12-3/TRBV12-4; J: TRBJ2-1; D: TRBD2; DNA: TGTGCCAGCAGCCTCTCTAGCGGAAGCTCCTACAATGAGCAGTTCTTC; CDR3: CASSLSSGSSYNEQFF
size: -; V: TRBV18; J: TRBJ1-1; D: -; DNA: TGTGCCAGCTCAAACAGGAGGGGGGACACTGAAGCTTTCTTT; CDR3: CASSNRRGDTEAFF